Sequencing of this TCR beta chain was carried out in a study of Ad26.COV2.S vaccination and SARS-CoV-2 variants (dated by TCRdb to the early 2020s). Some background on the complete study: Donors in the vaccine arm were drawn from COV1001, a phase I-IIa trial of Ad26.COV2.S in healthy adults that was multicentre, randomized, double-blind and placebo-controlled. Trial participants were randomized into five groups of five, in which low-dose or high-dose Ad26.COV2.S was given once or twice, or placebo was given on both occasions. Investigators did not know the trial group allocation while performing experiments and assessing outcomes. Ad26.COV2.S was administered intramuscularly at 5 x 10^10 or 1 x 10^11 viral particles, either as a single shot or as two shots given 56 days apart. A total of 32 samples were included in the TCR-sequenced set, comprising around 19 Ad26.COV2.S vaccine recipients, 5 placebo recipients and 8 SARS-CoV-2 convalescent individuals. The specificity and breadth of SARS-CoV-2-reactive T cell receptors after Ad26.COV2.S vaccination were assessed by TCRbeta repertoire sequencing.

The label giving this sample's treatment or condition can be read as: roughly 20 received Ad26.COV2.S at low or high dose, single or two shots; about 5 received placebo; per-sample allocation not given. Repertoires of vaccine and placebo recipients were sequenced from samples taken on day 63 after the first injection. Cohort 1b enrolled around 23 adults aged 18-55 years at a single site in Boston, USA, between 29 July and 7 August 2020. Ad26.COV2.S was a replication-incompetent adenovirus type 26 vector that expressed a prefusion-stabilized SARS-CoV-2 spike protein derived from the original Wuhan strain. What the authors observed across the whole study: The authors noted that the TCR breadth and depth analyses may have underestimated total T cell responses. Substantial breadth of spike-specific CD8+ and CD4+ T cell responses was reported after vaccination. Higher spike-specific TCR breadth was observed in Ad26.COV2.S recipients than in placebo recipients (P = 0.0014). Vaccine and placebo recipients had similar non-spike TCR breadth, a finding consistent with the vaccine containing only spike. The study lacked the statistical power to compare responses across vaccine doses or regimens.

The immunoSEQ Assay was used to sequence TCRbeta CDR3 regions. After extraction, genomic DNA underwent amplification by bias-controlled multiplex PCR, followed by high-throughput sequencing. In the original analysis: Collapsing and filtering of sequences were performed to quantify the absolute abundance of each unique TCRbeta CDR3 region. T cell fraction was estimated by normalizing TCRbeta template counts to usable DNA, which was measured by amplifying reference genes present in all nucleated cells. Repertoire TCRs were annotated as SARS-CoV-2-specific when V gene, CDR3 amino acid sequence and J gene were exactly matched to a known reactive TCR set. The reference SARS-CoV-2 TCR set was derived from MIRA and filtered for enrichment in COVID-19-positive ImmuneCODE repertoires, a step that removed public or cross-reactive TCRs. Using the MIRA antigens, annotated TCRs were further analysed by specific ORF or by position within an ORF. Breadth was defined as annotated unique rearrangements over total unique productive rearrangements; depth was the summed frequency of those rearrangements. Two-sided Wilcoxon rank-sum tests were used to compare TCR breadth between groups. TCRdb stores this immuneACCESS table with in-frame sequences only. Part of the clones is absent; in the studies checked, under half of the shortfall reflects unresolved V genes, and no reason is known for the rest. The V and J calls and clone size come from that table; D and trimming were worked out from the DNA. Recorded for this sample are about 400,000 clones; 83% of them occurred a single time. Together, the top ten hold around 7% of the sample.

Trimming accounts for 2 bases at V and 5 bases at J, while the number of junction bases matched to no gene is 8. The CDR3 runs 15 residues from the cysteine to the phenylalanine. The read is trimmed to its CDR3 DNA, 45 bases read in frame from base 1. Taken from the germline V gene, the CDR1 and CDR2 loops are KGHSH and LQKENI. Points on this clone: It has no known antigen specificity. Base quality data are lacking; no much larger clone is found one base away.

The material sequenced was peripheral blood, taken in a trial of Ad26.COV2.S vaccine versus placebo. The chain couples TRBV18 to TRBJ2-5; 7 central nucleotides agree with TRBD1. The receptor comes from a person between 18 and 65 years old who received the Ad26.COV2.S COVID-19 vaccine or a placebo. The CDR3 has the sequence CASSPSPDRAETQYF. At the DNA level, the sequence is TGTGCCAGCTCACCATCTCCTGACAGGGCGGAGACCCAGTACTTC.